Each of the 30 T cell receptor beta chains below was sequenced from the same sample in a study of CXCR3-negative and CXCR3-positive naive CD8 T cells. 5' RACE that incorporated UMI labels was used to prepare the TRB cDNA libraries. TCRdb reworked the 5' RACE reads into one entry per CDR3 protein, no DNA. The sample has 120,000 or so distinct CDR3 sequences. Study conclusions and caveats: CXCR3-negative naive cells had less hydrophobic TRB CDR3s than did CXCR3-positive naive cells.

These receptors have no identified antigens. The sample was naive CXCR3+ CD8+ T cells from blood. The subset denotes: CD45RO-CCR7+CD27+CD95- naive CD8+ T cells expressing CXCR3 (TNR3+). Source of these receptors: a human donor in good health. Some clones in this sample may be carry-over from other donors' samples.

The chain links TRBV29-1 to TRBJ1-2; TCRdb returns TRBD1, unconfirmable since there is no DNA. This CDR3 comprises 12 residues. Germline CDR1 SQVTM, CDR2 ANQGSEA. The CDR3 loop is CSVEDQGQGYTF.

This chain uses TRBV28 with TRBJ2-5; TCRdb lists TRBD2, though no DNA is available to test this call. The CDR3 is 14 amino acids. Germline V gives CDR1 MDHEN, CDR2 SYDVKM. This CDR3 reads CASNPAGTQETQYF.

The CDR3 loop is CASSHGRNYGYTF. This chain connects TRBV14 to TRBJ1-2. Germline V CDR1 and CDR2: SGHDN, FVKESK. The CDR3 runs to 13 residues.

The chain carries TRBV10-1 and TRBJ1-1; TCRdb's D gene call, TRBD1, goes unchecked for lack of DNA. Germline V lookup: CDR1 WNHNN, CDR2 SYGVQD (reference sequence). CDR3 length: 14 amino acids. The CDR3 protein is CASSETRVSTEAFF.

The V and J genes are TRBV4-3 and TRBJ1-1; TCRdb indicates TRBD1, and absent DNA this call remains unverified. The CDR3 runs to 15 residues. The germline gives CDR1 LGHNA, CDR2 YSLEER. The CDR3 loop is CASSQDRGISTEAFF.

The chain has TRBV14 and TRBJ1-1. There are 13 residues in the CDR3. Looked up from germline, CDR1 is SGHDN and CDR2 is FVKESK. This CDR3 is CASSHFARPEAFF.

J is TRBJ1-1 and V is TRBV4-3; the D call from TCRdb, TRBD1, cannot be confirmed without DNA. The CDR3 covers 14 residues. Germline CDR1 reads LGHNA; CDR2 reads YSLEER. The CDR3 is CASSQGRLNTEAFF.

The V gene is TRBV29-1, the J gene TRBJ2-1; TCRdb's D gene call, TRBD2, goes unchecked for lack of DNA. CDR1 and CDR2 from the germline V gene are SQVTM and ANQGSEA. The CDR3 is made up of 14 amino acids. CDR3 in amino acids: CSAQGRRSRGEQFF.

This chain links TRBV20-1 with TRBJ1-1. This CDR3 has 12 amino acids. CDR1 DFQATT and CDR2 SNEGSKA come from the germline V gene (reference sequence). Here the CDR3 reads CSASIGNTEAFF.

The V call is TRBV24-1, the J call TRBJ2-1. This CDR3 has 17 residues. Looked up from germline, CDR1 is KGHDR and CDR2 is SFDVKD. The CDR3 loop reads CATSDSSAGSSYNEQFF.

CDR3 in amino acids: CASSAGQGADEQYF. The chain recombines TRBV5-1 with TRBJ2-7; the TRBD1 assignment by TCRdb is unverifiable without DNA. The V gene's germline CDR1 is SGHRS and CDR2 YFSETQ. The CDR3 is 14 amino acids.

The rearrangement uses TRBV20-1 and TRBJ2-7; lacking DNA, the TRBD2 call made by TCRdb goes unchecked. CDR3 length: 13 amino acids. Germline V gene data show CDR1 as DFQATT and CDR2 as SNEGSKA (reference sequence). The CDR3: CSARPGPTYEQYF.

The CDR3 region is CASSYAGVPYNSPLHF. The chain uses TRBV11-2 and TRBJ1-6; there is no DNA to check the TCRdb D call of TRBD1. Germline CDR1 is SGHAT and CDR2 is FQNNGV. The CDR3 spans 16 residues.

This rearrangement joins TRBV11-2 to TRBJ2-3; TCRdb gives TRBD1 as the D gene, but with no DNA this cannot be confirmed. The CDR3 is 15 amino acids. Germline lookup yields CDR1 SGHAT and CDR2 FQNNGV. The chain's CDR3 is CASSFGGGESDTQYF.

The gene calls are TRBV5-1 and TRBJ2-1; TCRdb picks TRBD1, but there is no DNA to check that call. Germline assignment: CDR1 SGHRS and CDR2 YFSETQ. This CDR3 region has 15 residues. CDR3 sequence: CASSLGGGSYNEQFF.

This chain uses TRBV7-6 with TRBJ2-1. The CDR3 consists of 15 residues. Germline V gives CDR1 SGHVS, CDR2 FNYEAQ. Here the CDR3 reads CASSLDSSAYNEQFF. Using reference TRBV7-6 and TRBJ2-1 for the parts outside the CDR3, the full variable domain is GAGVSQSPRYKVTKRGQDVALRCDPISGHVSLYWYRQALGQGPEFLTYFNYEAQQDKSGLPNDRFSAERPEGSISTLTIQRTEQRDSAMYRCASSLDSSAYNEQFFGPGTRLTVL.

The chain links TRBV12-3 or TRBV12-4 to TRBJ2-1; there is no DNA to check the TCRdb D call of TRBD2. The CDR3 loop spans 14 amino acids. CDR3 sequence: CASSAGGLYNEQFF.

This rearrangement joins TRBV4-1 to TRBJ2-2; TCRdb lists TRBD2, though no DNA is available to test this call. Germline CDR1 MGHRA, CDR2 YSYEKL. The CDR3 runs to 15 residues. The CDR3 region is CASSQETGLIGELFF.

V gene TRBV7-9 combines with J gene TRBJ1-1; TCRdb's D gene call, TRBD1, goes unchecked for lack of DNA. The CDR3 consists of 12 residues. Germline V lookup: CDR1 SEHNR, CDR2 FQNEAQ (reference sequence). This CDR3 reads CASSSDIAGAFF.

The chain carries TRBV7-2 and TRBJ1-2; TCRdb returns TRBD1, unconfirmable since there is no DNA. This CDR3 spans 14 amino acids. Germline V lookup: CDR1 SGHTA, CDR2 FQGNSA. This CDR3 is CASRPEGVVYGYTF.

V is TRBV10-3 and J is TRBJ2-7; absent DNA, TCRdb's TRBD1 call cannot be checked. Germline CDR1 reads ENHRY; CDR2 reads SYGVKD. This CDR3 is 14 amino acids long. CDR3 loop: CAISGGPIGYEQYF.

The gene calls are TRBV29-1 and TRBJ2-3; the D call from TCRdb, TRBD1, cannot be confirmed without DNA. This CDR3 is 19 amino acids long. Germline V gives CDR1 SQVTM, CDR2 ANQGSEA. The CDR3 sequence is CSARRDRGSSRPSTDTQYF.

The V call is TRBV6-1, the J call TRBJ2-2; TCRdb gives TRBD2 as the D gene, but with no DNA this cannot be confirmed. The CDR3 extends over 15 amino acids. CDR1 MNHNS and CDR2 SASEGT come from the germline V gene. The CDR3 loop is CASKAGGPDTVELFF.

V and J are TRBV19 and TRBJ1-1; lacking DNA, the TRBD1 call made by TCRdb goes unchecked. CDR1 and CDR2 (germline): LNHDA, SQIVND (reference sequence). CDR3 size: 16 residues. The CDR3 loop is CASSTTGFSANTEAFF.

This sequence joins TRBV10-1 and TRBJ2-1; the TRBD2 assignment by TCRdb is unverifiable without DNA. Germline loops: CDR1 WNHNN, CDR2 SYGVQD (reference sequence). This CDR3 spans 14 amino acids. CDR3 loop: CASSQREGYNEQFF.

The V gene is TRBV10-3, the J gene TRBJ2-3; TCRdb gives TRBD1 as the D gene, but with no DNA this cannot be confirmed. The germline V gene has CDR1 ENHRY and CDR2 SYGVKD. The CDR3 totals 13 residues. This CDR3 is CAIRDREHPRGYF.

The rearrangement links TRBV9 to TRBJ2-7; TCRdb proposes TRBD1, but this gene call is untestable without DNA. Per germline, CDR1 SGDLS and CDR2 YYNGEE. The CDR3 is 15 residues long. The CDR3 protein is CASSAGTGGGYEQYF.

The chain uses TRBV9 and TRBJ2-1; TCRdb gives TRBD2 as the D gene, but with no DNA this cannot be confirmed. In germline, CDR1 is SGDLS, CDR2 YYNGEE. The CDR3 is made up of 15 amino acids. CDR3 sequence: CASSEGVGPYNEQFF.

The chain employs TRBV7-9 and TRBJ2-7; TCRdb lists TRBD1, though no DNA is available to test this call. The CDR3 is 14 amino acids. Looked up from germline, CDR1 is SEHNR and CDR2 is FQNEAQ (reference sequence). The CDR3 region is CASSPRDRSYEQYF.

The CDR3 sequence: CASTGGLNTGELFF. V gene TRBV6-2 or TRBV6-3 combines with J gene TRBJ2-2; TCRdb returns TRBD2, unconfirmable since there is no DNA. The CDR3 sequence is 14 residues long. Germline loops: CDR1 MNHEY, CDR2 SVGEGT.